Listed here are 20 T cell receptor beta chains from one sample, sequenced in a study of identical twins. Each CDR3 protein is one row after TCRdb ran MiXCR on the 5' RACE reads. The repertoire has a few hundred thousand distinct CDR3 sequences, over 11% of them found once; the top ten carry approximately 0.9%. The same data also went into a second study, on yellow fever vaccine responses in identical twins.

Material: CD4+ T cells sorted from blood. All receptors derive from a woman under 30 in good health.

The chain couples TRBV20-1 to TRBJ2-5; D is perhaps TRBD2 (5 bases). The V end lost 5 bases, the J end lost 3 bases, and 19 bases lay between the germline ends. The length of the CDR3 is 15 residues. Germline V CDR1 and CDR2: DFQATT, SNEGSKA (reference sequence). The CDR3 DNA follows: TGCAGTGCTGGCTACCATTGGGGAGACGAAGAGACCCAGTACTTC. Protein: CSAGYHWGDEETQYF.

The chain couples TRBV7-2 to TRBJ1-1; D remains ambiguous. V lost 1 base to trimming and J lost 8 bases, with 11 bases between them. The CDR3 consists of 13 residues. Germline lookup yields CDR1 SGHTA and CDR2 FQGNSA. DNA for the CDR3: TGTGCCAGCAGCTTAGTGGTCAGCTTGGAAGCTTTCTTT. This gives the protein CASSLVVSLEAFF.

This clonotype has at least ten counts. Sequence at one end of the junction differs from germline and may be a read error. The DNA of the CDR3 is TGTGCCAGCAGTTTGGCGGGTGATGGCTACACCTTC. Translating gives CASSLAGDGYTF. This sequence joins TRBV5-1 and TRBJ1-2; D is ambiguous. The CDR3 contains 12 residues. The germline V gene has CDR1 SGHRS and CDR2 YFSETQ. The full variable domain, its missing parts supplied by reference TRBV5-1 and TRBJ1-2, is KAGVTQTPRYLIKTRGQQVTLSCSPISGHRSVSWYQQTPGQGLQFLFEYFSETQRNKGNFPGRFSGRQFSNSRSEMNVSTLELGDSALYLCASSLAGDGYTFGSGTRLTVV.

The chain carries TRBV29-1 and TRBJ2-7; tentative D call: TRBD2 (8 bases). The V end lost 7 bases, the J end lost 1 base, and 17 bases lay between the germline ends. The CDR3 totals 14 residues. The germline gives CDR1 SQVTM, CDR2 ANQGSEA. This chain's CDR3 is CSARGVTGSYEQYF. CDR3 coding DNA: TGCAGCGCGCGGGGGGTGACAGGGTCCTACGAGCAGTACTTC.

This chain links TRBV20-1 with TRBJ2-5; D remains ambiguous. Germline V CDR1 and CDR2: DFQATT, SNEGSKA (reference sequence). This CDR3 comprises 12 residues. The V and J ends lost 3 bases and 5 bases respectively, with 10 bases between them. CDR3: CSASRRRETQYF. The DNA of the CDR3 is TGCAGTGCTAGCAGGCGGCGGGAGACCCAGTACTTC.

This clonotype has more than one count but fewer than ten. The chain combines TRBV9 with TRBJ2-5, with a tentative D call TRBD1 (6 bases). The CDR3 has 15 amino acids. Germline V gene lookup returns CDR1 SGDLS and CDR2 YYNGEE. V lost 0 bases to trimming and J lost 4 bases, with 13 bases between them. This chain's CDR3 is CASSVGGQGTETQYF. The DNA for the CDR3 is TGTGCCAGCAGCGTAGGAGGGCAGGGGACAGAGACCCAGTACTTC.

The chain combines TRBV20-1 with TRBJ1-1, with D uncertain. Trimming stripped 3 bases from V and 6 bases from J, with 17 bases between. Germline V gene lookup returns CDR1 DFQATT and CDR2 SNEGSKA (reference sequence). CDR3 size: 14 residues. CDR3 DNA sequence: TGCAGTGCTAGTTTAGGTAACATTTTCGCTGAAGCTTTCTTT. Encoded protein: CSASLGNIFAEAFF.

This clonotype was picked up many times. The chain is built from TRBV12-3 or TRBV12-4 and TRBJ2-1; unclear D gene. Trimming removed 5 bases from V and 11 bases from J, with 10 bases in between. There are 11 residues in the CDR3. Here the CDR3 reads CASSRQGKQFF. For the CDR3, the DNA is TGTGCCAGCAGTCGACAAGGGAAGCAGTTCTTC.

The chain recombines TRBV3-1 with TRBJ1-6; D possibly corresponds to TRBD1 (5 bases). The CDR3 extends over 14 amino acids. From germline, CDR1 is LGHDT and CDR2 YNNKEL (reference sequence). With 4 bases removed from V and 4 bases from J, the gap between germline ends came to 8 bases. CDR3 residues: CASSPTEYNSPLHF. The CDR3 nucleotides read TGTGCCAGCAGCCCGACAGAGTATAATTCACCCCTCCACTTT.

The rearrangement joins TRBV6-5 to TRBJ2-7; D is uncertain. Germline-derived CDR1 and CDR2 are MNHEY and SVGAGI. V lost 0 bases to trimming and J lost 0 bases, with 9 bases between them. The CDR3 is 15 residues long. CDR3 residues: CASSYSSWSSYEQYF. The CDR3 DNA is TGTGCCAGCAGTTACTCCAGCTGGAGCTCCTACGAGCAGTACTTC.

This clonotype occurred a few times. This rearrangement joins TRBV4-2 to TRBJ2-5; D is uncertain. This CDR3 has 14 residues. The ends were cut back, 0 bases at V and 7 bases at J, with 12 bases in the middle. From germline, CDR1 is LGHNA and CDR2 YNFKEQ. This chain's CDR3 is CASSQEGHSGTQYF. The CDR3 DNA reads as TGTGCCAGCAGCCAAGAGGGCCACTCGGGGACCCAGTACTTC.

In this sample, this clonotype turned up a few times. The chain carries TRBV6-1 and TRBJ2-3; no clear D gene. The CDR3 has 12 amino acids. Trimming cost V 3 bases and J 3 bases, with 4 bases left between them. Per germline, CDR1 MNHNS and CDR2 SASEGT. CDR3 coding DNA: TGTGCCAGCAGTGACTTTACAGATACGCAGTATTTT. Its protein product is CASSDFTDTQYF.

This clonotype was recorded a few times. V is TRBV6-2 or TRBV6-3 and J is TRBJ2-7; tentatively, D is TRBD1 or TRBD2 (7 bases each). V was cut by 9 bases and J by 1 base, with 37 bases left in between. The germline V gene has CDR1 MNHEY and CDR2 SVGEGT. The CDR3 covers 21 residues. The CDR3 DNA follows: TGTGCCAGTACAACCCCTCCATCAAGGGGGCTAGGCGGGAGCCCATCCTACGAGCAGTACTTC. Translated: CASTTPPSRGLGGSPSYEQYF.

This clonotype showed up many times. The chain recombines TRBV5-1 with TRBJ2-1; possible D gene TRBD2, 6 bases. The CDR3 length is 15 residues. Trimming cost V 5 bases and J 5 bases, with 17 bases left between them. Germline loops: CDR1 SGHRS, CDR2 YFSETQ. The DNA for the CDR3 is TGCGCCAGCAGGGGGATCGGGAGAGGACACAATGAGCAGTTCTTC. It is translated as CASRGIGRGHNEQFF.

A few counts support this clonotype. The CDR3 protein is CSATGGAATDTQYF. CDR3 DNA sequence: TGCAGTGCTACAGGGGGCGCGGCCACAGATACGCAGTATTTT. The chain links TRBV20-1 to TRBJ2-3, with 8 bases fitting TRBD1. The V segment lost 4 bases and the J segment 2 bases; nucleotides outside the gene matches: 5. This CDR3 contains 14 residues. Germline CDR1 and CDR2: DFQATT and SNEGSKA (reference sequence).

This clonotype appeared a few times. The chain carries TRBV7-2 and TRBJ2-7, with D uncertain. Per the germline V gene, CDR1 is SGHTA and CDR2 is FQGNSA. The CDR3 totals 16 residues. Between the trimmed V and J ends, which lost 4 bases and 2 bases, there was a span of 18 bases. CDR3 sequence (DNA): TGTGCCAGCAGCTCCAGTAATCGGGTTTTTACCTACGAGCAGTACTTC. This encodes CASSSSNRVFTYEQYF.

The chain combines TRBV7-3 with TRBJ2-5; 13 bases are shared with TRBD2. This CDR3 is 15 amino acids long. Trimming took 4 bases from V and 10 from J; bases not matched to a gene: 9. Germline V gives CDR1 SGHTA, CDR2 FQGTGA. The CDR3 region is CASSSGLAGVTHQYF. The CDR3 DNA reads TGTGCCAGCAGCTCCGGACTAGCGGGGGTGACCCACCAGTACTTC.

This clonotype was picked up a small number of times. This chain uses TRBV29-1 with TRBJ1-1; 7 bases fit TRBD1. With 6 bases clipped from V and 4 bases from J, the junction kept 5 bases outside the gene matches. The CDR3 has 12 amino acids. Germline-derived CDR1 and CDR2 are SQVTM and ANQGSEA. The chain's CDR3 is CSVNDRATEAFF. CDR3 DNA: TGCAGCGTAAACGACAGGGCCACTGAAGCTTTCTTT.

This chain connects TRBV6-5 to TRBJ2-2, with D unclear. Germline V lookup: CDR1 MNHEY, CDR2 SVGAGI. V was pared by 0 bases and J by 2 bases, with 13 bases between. This CDR3 region has 17 residues. Written as DNA, the CDR3 is TGTGCCAGCAGTTACTCGATGGCAGCTCGAAACACCGGGGAGCTGTTTTTT. Protein: CASSYSMAARNTGELFF.

The rearrangement links TRBV20-1 to TRBJ2-3; 8 bases match TRBD2. The CDR3 totals 15 residues. The V gene's germline CDR1 is DFQATT and CDR2 SNEGSKA (reference sequence). Unmatched junction bases numbered 10, after V lost 5 bases and J lost 3 bases. For the CDR3, the DNA is TGCAGTGCTGATATAGCGGGGAGTAGAACAGATACGCAGTATTTT. It encodes CSADIAGSRTDTQYF.